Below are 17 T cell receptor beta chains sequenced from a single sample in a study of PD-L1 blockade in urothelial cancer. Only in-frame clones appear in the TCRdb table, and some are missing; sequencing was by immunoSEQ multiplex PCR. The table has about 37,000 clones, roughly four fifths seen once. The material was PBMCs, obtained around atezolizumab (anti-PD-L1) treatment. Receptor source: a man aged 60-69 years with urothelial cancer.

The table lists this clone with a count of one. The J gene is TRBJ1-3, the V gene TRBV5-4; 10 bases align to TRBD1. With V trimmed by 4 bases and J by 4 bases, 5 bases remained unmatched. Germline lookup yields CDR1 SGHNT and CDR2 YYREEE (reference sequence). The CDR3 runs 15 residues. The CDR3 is CASSPGTGDGNTIYF. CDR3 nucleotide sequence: TGTGCCAGCAGCCCCGGGACAGGGGACGGAAACACCATATATTTT.

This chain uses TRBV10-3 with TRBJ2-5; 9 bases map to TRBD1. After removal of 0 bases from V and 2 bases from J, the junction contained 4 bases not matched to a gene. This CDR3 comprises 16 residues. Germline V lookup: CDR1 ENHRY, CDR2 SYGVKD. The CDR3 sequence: CAISESDRGRQETQYF. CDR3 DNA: TGTGCCATCAGTGAGTCCGACAGGGGGAGGCAAGAGACCCAGTACTTC.

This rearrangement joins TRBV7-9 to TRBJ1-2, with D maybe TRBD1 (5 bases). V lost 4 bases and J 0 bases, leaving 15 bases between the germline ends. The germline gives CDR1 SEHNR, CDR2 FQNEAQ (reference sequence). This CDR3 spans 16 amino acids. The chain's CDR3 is CASSYTGLRANYGYTF. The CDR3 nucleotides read TGTGCCAGCAGCTACACAGGACTACGAGCTAACTATGGCTACACCTTC.

CDR3 in DNA: TGTGCCAGCAGACGGAACCAGGGGACTGAAGCTTTCTTT. It translates to CASRRNQGTEAFF. The gene calls are TRBV27 and TRBJ1-1; tentative D call: TRBD1 (6 bases). V was cut by 6 bases and J by 5 bases, with 13 bases left in between. The CDR3 contains 13 residues. The germline V gene has CDR1 MNHEY and CDR2 SMNVEV (reference sequence).

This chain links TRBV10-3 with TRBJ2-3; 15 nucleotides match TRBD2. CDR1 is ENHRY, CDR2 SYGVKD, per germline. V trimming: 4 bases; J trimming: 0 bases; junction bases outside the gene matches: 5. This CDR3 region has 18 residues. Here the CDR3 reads CAISGAGTSGGSTDTQYF. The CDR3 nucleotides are TGTGCCATCAGTGGGGCCGGGACTAGCGGGGGGAGCACAGATACGCAGTATTTT.

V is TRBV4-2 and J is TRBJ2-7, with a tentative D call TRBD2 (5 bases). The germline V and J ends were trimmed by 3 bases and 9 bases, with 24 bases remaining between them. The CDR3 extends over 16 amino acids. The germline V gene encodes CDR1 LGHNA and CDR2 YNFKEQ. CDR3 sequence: CASSHLLAARGLAQYF. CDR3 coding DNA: TGTGCCAGCAGCCACCTCCTGGCGGCTAGAGGGCTCGCGCAGTACTTC.

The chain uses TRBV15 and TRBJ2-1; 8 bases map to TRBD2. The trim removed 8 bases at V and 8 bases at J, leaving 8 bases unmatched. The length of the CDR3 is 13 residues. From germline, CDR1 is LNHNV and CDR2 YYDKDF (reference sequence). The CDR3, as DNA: TGTGCCACCTTTAGCGGGATCGGCGATGAGCAGTTCTTC. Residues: CATFSGIGDEQFF.

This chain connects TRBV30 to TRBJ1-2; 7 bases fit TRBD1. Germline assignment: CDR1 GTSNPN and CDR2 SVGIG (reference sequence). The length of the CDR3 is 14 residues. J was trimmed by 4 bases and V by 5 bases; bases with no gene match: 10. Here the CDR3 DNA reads TGTGCCTGGCAGGGGGGAGTCAGACTCTATGGCTACACCTTC. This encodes CAWQGGVRLYGYTF.

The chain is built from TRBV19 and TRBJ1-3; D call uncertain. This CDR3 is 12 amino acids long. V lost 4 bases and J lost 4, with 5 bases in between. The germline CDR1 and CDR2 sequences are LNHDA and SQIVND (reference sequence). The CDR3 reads CASSTSGNTIYF. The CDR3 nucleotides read TGTGCCAGTAGTACATCCGGAAACACCATATATTTT.

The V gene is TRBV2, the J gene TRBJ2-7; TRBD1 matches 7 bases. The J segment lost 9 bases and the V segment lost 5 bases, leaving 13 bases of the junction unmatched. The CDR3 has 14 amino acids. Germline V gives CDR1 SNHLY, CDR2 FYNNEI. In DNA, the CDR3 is TGTGCCAGCAGTTCCGGGACAGCCTATAATGGGCAGTACTTC. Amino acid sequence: CASSSGTAYNGQYF.

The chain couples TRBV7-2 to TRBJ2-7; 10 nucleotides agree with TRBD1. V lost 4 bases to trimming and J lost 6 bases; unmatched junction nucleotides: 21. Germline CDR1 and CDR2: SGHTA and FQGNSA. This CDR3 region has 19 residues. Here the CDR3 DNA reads TGTGCCAGCAGCTCAAAACCCGGGACAGGGGAGTCCCATCCTCTCGAGCAGTACTTC. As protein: CASSSKPGTGESHPLEQYF.

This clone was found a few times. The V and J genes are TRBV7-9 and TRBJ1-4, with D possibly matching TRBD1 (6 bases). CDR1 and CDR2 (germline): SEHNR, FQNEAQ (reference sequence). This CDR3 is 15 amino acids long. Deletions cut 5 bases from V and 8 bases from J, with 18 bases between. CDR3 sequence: CASSQARGLEEKLFF. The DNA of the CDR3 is TGTGCCAGCAGCCAAGCCAGGGGCTTAGAGGAAAAACTGTTTTTT.

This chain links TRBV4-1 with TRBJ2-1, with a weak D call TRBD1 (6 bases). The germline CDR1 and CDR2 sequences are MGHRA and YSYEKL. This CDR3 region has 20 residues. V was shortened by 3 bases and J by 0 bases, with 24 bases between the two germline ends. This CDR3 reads CASSQAGAPRSISSYNEQFF. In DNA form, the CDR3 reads TGCGCCAGCAGCCAGGCAGGGGCCCCCAGATCGATTAGCTCCTACAATGAGCAGTTCTTC.

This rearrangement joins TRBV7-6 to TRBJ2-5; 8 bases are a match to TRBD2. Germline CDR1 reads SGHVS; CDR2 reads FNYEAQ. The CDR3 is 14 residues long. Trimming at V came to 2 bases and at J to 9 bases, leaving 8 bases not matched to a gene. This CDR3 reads CASSLLSAGVAQYF. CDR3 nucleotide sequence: TGTGCCAGCAGCTTATTATCAGCGGGGGTGGCCCAGTACTTC.

In DNA form, the CDR3 reads TGCAGCGTTGAAGGAGGGTTGGGCGGGGGGGCTTTGTCTACGCAGTATTTT. This translates into CSVEGGLGGGALSTQYF. This sequence joins TRBV29-1 and TRBJ2-3; 9 bases map to TRBD2. Trimming took 1 base from V and 8 from J; bases not matched to a gene: 16. The germline gives CDR1 SQVTM, CDR2 ANQGSEA. This CDR3 is built from 17 residues.

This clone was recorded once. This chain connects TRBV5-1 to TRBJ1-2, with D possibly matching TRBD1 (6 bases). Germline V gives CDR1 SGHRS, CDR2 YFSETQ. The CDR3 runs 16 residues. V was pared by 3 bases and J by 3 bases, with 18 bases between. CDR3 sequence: CASSSPTGKIDYGYTF. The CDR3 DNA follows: TGCGCCAGCAGCTCGCCAACAGGGAAGATCGACTATGGCTACACCTTC.

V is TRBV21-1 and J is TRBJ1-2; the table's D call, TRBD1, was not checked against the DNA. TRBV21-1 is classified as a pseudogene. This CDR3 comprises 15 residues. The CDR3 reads CASRPGTDHPYGYTF. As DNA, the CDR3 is TGTGCCAGCAGGCCCGGGACAGACCACCCCTATGGCTACACCTTC.